The subject of this entry is one TCR beta chain. This sample was taken from a study of blood T cell repertoires in COVID-19. Across the whole study: Acute-phase and convalescent COVID-19 samples originated in the United States, Italy and Spain.

In the original analysis: Amplified reference gene primers provided the basis for estimating nucleated cell counts. Libraries were prepared by immunoSEQ multiplex PCR; TCRdb keeps only in-frame clonotypes and omits some of them. That table supplies the V and J calls and clone size; D and trimming were determined from the DNA. The sample consists of 81,000 or so clones, about 82% of them appearing once. This clonotype originated in a man aged 50-59 years with active COVID-19. Material for sequencing was peripheral blood.

CDR3: CASSPGTQANYGYTF. The CDR3 DNA is TGTGCCAGCAGCCCAGGAACGCAAGCTAACTATGGCTACACCTTC. The V and J genes are TRBV7-8 and TRBJ1-2, with D unresolved. Per the germline V gene, CDR1 is SGHVS and CDR2 is FQNEAQ. The V gene lost 5 bases and the J gene lost 0 bases, with 13 bases spanning the gap. The CDR3 spans 15 residues.